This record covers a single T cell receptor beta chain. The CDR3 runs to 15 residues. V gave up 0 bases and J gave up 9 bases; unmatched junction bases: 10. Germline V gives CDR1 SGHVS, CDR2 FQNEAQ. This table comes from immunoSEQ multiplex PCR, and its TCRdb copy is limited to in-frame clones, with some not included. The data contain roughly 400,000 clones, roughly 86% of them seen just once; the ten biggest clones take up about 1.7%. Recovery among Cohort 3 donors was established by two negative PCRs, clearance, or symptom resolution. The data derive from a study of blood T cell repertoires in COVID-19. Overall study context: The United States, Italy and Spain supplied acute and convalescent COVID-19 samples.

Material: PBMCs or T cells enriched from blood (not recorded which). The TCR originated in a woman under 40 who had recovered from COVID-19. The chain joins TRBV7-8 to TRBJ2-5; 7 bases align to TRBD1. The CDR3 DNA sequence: TGTGCCAGCAGCTTAGCGGACAGGACTGCAGGGGCCCAGTACTTC. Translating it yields CASSLADRTAGAQYF.